This note documents a single TCR beta chain sequence. The antigen remains undetermined. The sample is drawn from a study of OX40 agonist ivuxolimab in advanced cancers. In the study overall: The dose-escalation cohort was roughly 83% male, with a mean age of 60 years, ranging about 20 to 85.

Study-level findings and limits: At 0.1 to 3.0 mg/kg and by week 6, clonal expansion occurred in CD4+ and CD8+ blood T cells. The work left the antigen specificity of expanded peripheral T cells undetermined.

Produced via immunoSEQ multiplex PCR; TCRdb's table is partial and in-frame only. This sample has nearly 50,000 clones, with 80% to 95% found just once. Looked up from germline, CDR1 is MNHEY and CDR2 is SMNVEV (reference sequence). This CDR3 is 14 amino acids long. V dropped 3 bases and J dropped 3 bases, with 12 bases sitting between them. The rearrangement links TRBV27 to TRBJ2-7; the D call may be TRBD1 or TRBD2 (6 bases each). The sample consisted of CD4+ or CD8+ T cells sorted from blood, taken in a trial of the OX40 agonist ivuxolimab. This receptor was obtained from an adult with an advanced solid tumor such as melanoma, head and neck, liver or kidney cancer. Here the CDR3 DNA reads TGTGCCAGCAGTTTTTCCGGGGGCTACTACGAGCAGTACTTC. This translates into CASSFSGGYYEQYF.